The 11 T cell receptor beta chains below all came from one sample that was sequenced in a study of blood T cell repertoires in COVID-19. Profiled with immunoSEQ multiplex PCR; TCRdb holds only in-frame clones, not every one. Of about 150,000 clones in the sample, approximately 85% were seen once. The sample comprised peripheral blood. These receptors all stem from a woman aged 60-70 years with COVID-19, enrolled during active disease.

V usage is TRBV7-6 and J usage is TRBJ2-7; D call uncertain. Looked up from germline, CDR1 is SGHVS and CDR2 is FNYEAQ. Between the trimmed V and J ends, which lost 6 bases and 3 bases, there was a span of 18 bases. The length of the CDR3 is 15 residues. The CDR3 is CASSAPDTEGYEQYF. In DNA, the CDR3 is TGTGCCAGCAGTGCCCCCGACACGGAAGGCTACGAGCAGTACTTC.

This sequence joins TRBV5-1 and TRBJ1-1; 7 nucleotides line up with TRBD1. V shed 4 bases, J shed 7 bases, and the junction held 13 bases outside the gene matches. CDR1 is SGHRS and CDR2 is YFSETQ in the germline V gene. There are 15 residues in the CDR3. The CDR3 loop is CASSTGTAGTNEAFF. In DNA form, the CDR3 reads TGCGCCAGCAGCACCGGGACAGCTGGGACGAATGAAGCTTTCTTT.

The chain uses TRBV7-2 and TRBJ2-2; D remains ambiguous. Looked up from germline, CDR1 is SGHTA and CDR2 is FQGNSA. V lost 3 bases to trimming and J lost 6 bases, with 8 bases between them. This CDR3 is 13 amino acids long. The CDR3 here is CASSFRGPGELFF. The CDR3 bases are TGTGCCAGCAGCTTTCGCGGTCCCGGGGAGCTGTTTTTT.

This chain connects TRBV25-1 to TRBJ1-3; possibly TRBD1 for D (6 bases). The V end lost 7 bases, the J end lost 2 bases, and 6 bases lay between the germline ends. The CDR3 extends over 12 amino acids. Germline-derived CDR1 and CDR2 are MGHDK and SYGVNS. The chain's CDR3 is CASKGAGNTIYF. CDR3 nucleotides: TGTGCCAGCAAGGGGGCTGGAAACACCATATATTTT.

This clone was seen a handful of times. The chain's CDR3 is CASSVGTGGGYEQYF. The CDR3 region has the DNA TGTGCCAGCAGCGTAGGGACAGGGGGCGGGTACGAGCAGTACTTC. The rearrangement joins TRBV9 to TRBJ2-7; 11 nucleotides agree with TRBD1. V shed 0 bases and J 4 bases; nucleotides not matched to a gene: 3. Germline loops: CDR1 SGDLS, CDR2 YYNGEE. The CDR3 is 15 amino acids.

This chain uses TRBV7-2 with TRBJ2-3; 12 nucleotides match TRBD2. The CDR3 spans 20 residues. Germline-derived CDR1 and CDR2 are SGHTA and FQGNSA. The junction had 15 bases not matched to a gene; V was cut back by 0 bases and J by 5 bases. Here the CDR3 reads CASSLALVSSSGGAVDTQYF. The CDR3 DNA follows: TGTGCCAGCAGCTTAGCGCTAGTGTCGTCTAGCGGGGGGGCCGTAGATACGCAGTATTTT.

The chain links TRBV18 to TRBJ1-1, with 7 bases that match TRBD1. Germline assignment: CDR1 KGHSH and CDR2 LQKENI. J lost 8 bases, V lost 0 bases, and 15 bases had no gene match. This CDR3 has 17 residues. CDR3 coding DNA: TGTGCCAGCTCACCACCACAGGGGATCGGTTCCCTCAGGGAAGCTTTCTTT. Encoded protein: CASSPPQGIGSLREAFF.

The rearrangement links TRBV9 to TRBJ2-1; 11 nucleotides agree with TRBD2. CDR3 length: 15 amino acids. V was pared by 3 bases and J by 4 bases, with 3 bases of the junction left unmatched. Germline CDR1 reads SGDLS; CDR2 reads YYNGEE. The CDR3 DNA follows: TGTGCCAGCAGCGACCGACTAGCGGGATACAATGAGCAGTTCTTC. It yields the protein CASSDRLAGYNEQFF.

The chain employs TRBV30 and TRBJ2-6; D possibly corresponds to TRBD1 (5 bases). The germline V gene has CDR1 GTSNPN and CDR2 SVGIG (reference sequence). Trimming shortened V by 1 base and J by 0 bases, and 7 bases separated the two germline ends. The CDR3 is 15 amino acids. The CDR3 reads CAWSGQSSGANVLTF. The CDR3 DNA follows: TGTGCCTGGAGTGGACAGTCCTCTGGGGCCAACGTCCTGACTTTC.

The chain couples TRBV7-8 to TRBJ1-2; 8 bases match TRBD1. The CDR3 has 13 amino acids. Germline CDR1 and CDR2: SGHVS and FQNEAQ. J lost 6 bases, V lost 5 bases, and 5 bases had no gene match. The CDR3 DNA follows: TGTGCCAGCAGCCGAGGACAGGGCCATGGCTACACCTTC. Amino acid sequence: CASSRGQGHGYTF.

J is TRBJ2-5 and V is TRBV4-2; 7 nucleotides align to TRBD2. The ends lost 0 bases at V and 1 base at J; junction bases unmatched: 8. CDR3 length: 17 amino acids. Germline CDR1 is LGHNA and CDR2 is YNFKEQ. CDR3 loop: CASSQDVGRAFQETQYF. The CDR3 DNA reads as TGTGCCAGCAGCCAAGATGTAGGGAGGGCTTTCCAAGAGACCCAGTACTTC.